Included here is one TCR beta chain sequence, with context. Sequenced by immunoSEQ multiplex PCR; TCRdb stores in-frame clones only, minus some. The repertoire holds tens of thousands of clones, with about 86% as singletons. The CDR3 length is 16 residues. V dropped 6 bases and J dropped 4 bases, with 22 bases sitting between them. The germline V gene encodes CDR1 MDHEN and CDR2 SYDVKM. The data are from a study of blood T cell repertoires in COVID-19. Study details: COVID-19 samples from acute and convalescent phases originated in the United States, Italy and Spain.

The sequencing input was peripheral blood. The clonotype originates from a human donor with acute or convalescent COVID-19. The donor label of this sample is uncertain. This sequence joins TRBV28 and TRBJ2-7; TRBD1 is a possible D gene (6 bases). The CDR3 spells CASRDYRATGTYEQYF. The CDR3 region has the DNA TGTGCCAGCAGGGATTACCGGGCCACAGGGACGTACGAGCAGTACTTC.